These T cell receptor beta chains were read from a single sample in a study of cytomegalovirus exposure and HLA in healthy donors. Measured with immunoSEQ multiplex PCR; TCRdb has only the in-frame clones, and not every one. The table lists approximately 50,000 clones, about 50% of them singletons, with approximately 12% in the top ten. The sequencing sample was made of PBMCs. The receptors were gathered from a human donor in good health. The CDR3 runs from the conserved cysteine through the conserved F or W. Fields, in order: D gene, V gene, clone size, J gene, CDR3 protein, CDR3 DNA. The D gene is left open where the match is weak. Size values are once, few and many counts, or a class for expanded clones, and some rows have none.

TRBD2	TRBV5-1	once	TRBJ2-1	CASSLAGGGGIYNEQFF	TGCGCCAGCAGCTTGGCTGGCGGGGGGGGAATATACAATGAGCAGTTCTTC
TRBD1	TRBV6-5	.	TRBJ2-3	CASSYDRGPTDTQYF	TGTGCCAGCAGTTACGACAGGGGGCCGACAGATACGCAGTATTTT
TRBD1	TRBV7-9	few	TRBJ1-2	CASSLASGGYGYTF	TGTGCCAGCAGCTTAGCTTCAGGGGGCTATGGCTACACCTTC
.	TRBV15	few	TRBJ1-2	CATSPEVLSLYGYTF	TGTGCCACCAGCCCCGAGGTCTTGTCCCTCTATGGCTACACCTTC
TRBD1	TRBV6-1	.	TRBJ1-6	CASSVAGGYSSPLHF	TGTGCCAGCAGTGTGGCAGGGGGCTATAGTTCACCCCTCCACTTT
.	TRBV9	few	TRBJ1-2	CASSVDGNYGYTF	TGTGCCAGCAGCGTCGACGGGAACTATGGCTACACCTTC
TRBD1	TRBV18	few	TRBJ2-7	CASSPDRVKGYEQYF	TGTGCCAGCTCACCGGACAGGGTAAAAGGCTACGAGCAGTACTTC
.	TRBV7-8	.	TRBJ1-2	CASSPVNSGAGYGYTF	TGTGCCAGCAGCCCGGTAAACAGTGGGGCTGGCTATGGCTACACCTTC
.	TRBV13	few	TRBJ2-5	CASRRSQRETQYF	TGTGCCAGCAGAAGAAGCCAGAGGGAGACCCAGTACTTC
.	TRBV27	.	TRBJ1-1	CASSPPTALNTEAFF	TGTGCCAGCAGTCCGCCGACAGCGCTGAACACTGAAGCTTTCTTT
TRBD1	TRBV29-1	few	TRBJ1-1	CSVGGQLNTEAFF	TGCAGCGTTGGGGGACAGTTGAACACTGAAGCTTTCTTT
.	TRBV18	.	TRBJ2-5	CASSPASGETQYF	TGTGCCAGCTCACCGGCCTCGGGGGAGACCCAGTACTTC
TRBD1	TRBV19	.	TRBJ1-2	CASTRDRGNTYGYTF	TGTGCCAGTACCCGGGACAGGGGAAATACATATGGCTACACCTTC
TRBD1	TRBV7-9	few	TRBJ2-7	CSSSMGGQGYEQYF	TGTTCCAGCAGCATGGGGGGACAGGGCTACGAGCAGTACTTC
TRBD2	TRBV5-4	.	TRBJ2-5	CASSFLAGEETQYF	TGTGCCAGCAGCTTCCTAGCGGGGGAAGAGACCCAGTACTTC
.	TRBV6-5	.	TRBJ1-6	CASGGSHPYNSPLHF	TGTGCCAGCGGAGGGTCACACCCCTATAATTCACCCCTCCACTTT
.	TRBV27	.	TRBJ1-5	CASSRTSGPQHF	TGTGCCAGCAGCCGGACTTCGGGGCCCCAGCATTTT
TRBD1	TRBV29-1	.	TRBJ1-1	CSGHRQGDTEAFF	TGCAGCGGACACAGGCAGGGGGACACTGAAGCTTTCTTT
TRBD1	TRBV2	.	TRBJ1-5	CASRYDRGRTSNQPQHF	TGTGCCAGCAGGTATGACAGGGGACGTACGAGCAATCAGCCCCAGCATTTT
.	TRBV27	.	TRBJ2-1	CASSPRTGYFNEQFF	TGTGCCAGCAGCCCCCGGACTGGGTATTTCAATGAGCAGTTCTTC
.	TRBV7-9	.	TRBJ2-7	CASSLQAHEQYF	TGTGCCAGCAGCTTGCAGGCCCACGAGCAGTACTTC
.	TRBV2	.	TRBJ2-5	CASVGGETQYF	TGTGCCAGCGTCGGGGGTGAGACCCAGTACTTC
.	TRBV5-1	.	TRBJ1-6	CASSSDRAPLHF	TGCGCCAGCAGCTCCGACAGAGCACCCCTCCACTTT
.	TRBV27	.	TRBJ2-6	CASSRGSGANVLTF	TGTGCCAGCAGTCGAGGGAGTGGGGCCAACGTCCTGACTTTC
.	TRBV20-1	once	TRBJ2-1	CSAHPGKGEFF	TGCAGTGCCCATCCGGGAAAGGGGGAGTTCTTC
.	TRBV9	.	TRBJ2-7	CASSVGTGTHEQYF	TGTGCCAGCAGCGTAGGTACAGGGACCCACGAGCAGTACTTC
TRBD1	TRBV10-3	once	TRBJ1-5	CAISGGTGEGNQPQHF	TGTGCCATCAGTGGGGGGACAGGGGAGGGCAATCAGCCCCAGCATTTT
.	TRBV6-5	.	TRBJ1-5	CASRFSGSNQPQHF	TGTGCCAGCAGATTCTCAGGTTCCAATCAGCCCCAGCATTTT
TRBD1	TRBV27	.	TRBJ2-7	CASSFPDRVHEQYF	TGTGCCAGCAGTTTTCCGGACAGGGTACACGAGCAGTACTTC
TRBD1	TRBV7-8	.	TRBJ2-6	CASSLLRTGYSGANVLTF	TGTGCCAGCAGCTTACTTCGGACAGGATACTCTGGGGCCAACGTCCTGACTTTC
TRBD1	TRBV6-5	few	TRBJ1-1	CASSRQGFPPTEAFF	TGTGCCAGCAGTCGACAGGGTTTCCCGCCAACTGAAGCTTTCTTT
.	TRBV7-9	.	TRBJ2-1	CALGAPASYNEQFF	TGTGCTCTTGGAGCTCCCGCCTCCTACAATGAGCAGTTCTTC
TRBD2	TRBV5-1	.	TRBJ2-3	CASSPPGGLSDTQYF	TGCGCCAGCAGCCCCCCGGGAGGATTATCTGATACGCAGTATTTT
TRBD2	TRBV30	few	TRBJ2-7	CAWSVAGGRLSYEQYF	TGTGCCTGGAGTGTAGCGGGGGGGAGGCTCTCCTACGAGCAGTACTTC
TRBD2	TRBV12-5	.	TRBJ2-1	CASGTSGGYNEQFF	TGTGCTAGTGGTACTAGCGGGGGGTACAATGAGCAGTTCTTC
.	TRBV10-2	few	TRBJ1-1	CASSKVGGTARNTEAFF	TGCGCCAGCAGTAAGGTAGGGGGAACAGCTAGAAACACTGAAGCTTTCTTT
.	TRBV7-2	few	TRBJ2-7	CASRGTATYEQYF	TGTGCCAGCCGCGGGACAGCAACCTACGAGCAGTACTTC
TRBD1	TRBV27	.	TRBJ1-2	CASSLSSGGVFGYTF	TGTGCCAGCAGTTTATCTTCAGGGGGCGTCTTCGGCTACACCTTC
TRBD1	TRBV4-2	once	TRBJ1-3	CASSQDRESGNTIYF	TGTGCCAGCAGCCAGGACAGGGAGTCCGGAAACACCATATATTTT